This TCR beta chain was retrieved from a study of blood T cell repertoires in COVID-19. Only in-frame clones appear in the TCRdb table, and some are missing; sequencing was by immunoSEQ multiplex PCR. The sample shows fewer than 350,000 clones, over 75% of them seen only once. The length of the CDR3 is 11 residues. Trimming removed 2 bases at V and 11 bases at J, with 9 bases between. Germline CDR1 reads SNHLY; CDR2 reads FYNNEI. The TCR comes from a woman in her 30s with COVID-19, enrolled during active disease. The rearrangement joins TRBV2 to TRBJ1-1; D not certain. The sequenced material came from peripheral blood. For the CDR3, the DNA is TGTGCCAGCAGTGAATACGGGTCCGCTTTCTTT. It is translated as CASSEYGSAFF. Using reference TRBV2 and TRBJ1-1 for the parts outside the CDR3, the full variable domain is EPEVTQTPSHQVTQMGQEVILRCVPISNHLYFYWYRQILGQKVEFLVSFYNNEISEKSEIFDDQFSVERPDGSNFTLKIRSTKLEDSAMYFCASSEYGSAFFGQGTRLTVV.